Listed below are T cell receptor beta chains from one sample, sequenced in a study of cytomegalovirus exposure and HLA in healthy donors. Sequencing used immunoSEQ multiplex PCR; TCRdb keeps in-frame clones, though not all of them. Reported are 100,000 to 150,000 clones; the ten largest clones contain under 3.5%. Sequenced material: PBMCs. These TCRs come from a young man in good health and CMV-seronegative. The CDR3 runs from the conserved cysteine through the conserved F or W. Each record gives: CDR3 protein, CDR3 DNA, V gene, CDR3 length, J gene, D gene. A D gene is named only where the DNA matches it firmly.

CDR3aa: CASSYRSGRNYEQYF
CDR3nt: TGTGCCAGCAGTTATAGGAGTGGGAGGAACTACGAGCAGTACTTC
v_gene: TRBV6-5
len: 15
j_gene: TRBJ2-7
d_gene: .

CDR3aa: CASRSGGAANEKLFF
CDR3nt: TGTGCCAGCAGGTCAGGGGGCGCGGCTAATGAAAAACTGTTTTTT
v_gene: TRBV28
len: 15
j_gene: TRBJ1-4
d_gene: TRBD1

CDR3aa: CAWSVLTGYGYTF
CDR3nt: TGTGCCTGGAGTGTACTAACCGGGTATGGCTACACCTTC
v_gene: TRBV30
len: 13
j_gene: TRBJ1-2
d_gene: .

CDR3aa: CASGDSENTEAFF
CDR3nt: TGTGCCAGTGGGGACTCAGAGAACACTGAAGCTTTCTTT
v_gene: TRBV19
len: 13
j_gene: TRBJ1-1
d_gene: .

CDR3aa: CASSYRGYNQPQHF
CDR3nt: TGTGCCAGCAGTTACCGAGGGTACAATCAGCCCCAGCATTTT
v_gene: TRBV6-5
len: 14
j_gene: TRBJ1-5
d_gene: .

CDR3aa: CASAYSDRSQDEQYF
CDR3nt: TGCGCCAGCGCTTACTCTGACAGGAGTCAGGACGAGCAGTACTTC
v_gene: TRBV5-1
len: 15
j_gene: TRBJ2-7
d_gene: .

CDR3aa: CASSIKPTNEKLFF
CDR3nt: TGTGCCAGTAGTATAAAGCCAACTAATGAAAAACTGTTTTTT
v_gene: TRBV19
len: 14
j_gene: TRBJ1-4
d_gene: .

CDR3aa: CASSGRQANSYEQYF
CDR3nt: TGTGCCAGCAGTGGTCGACAGGCCAACTCCTACGAGCAGTACTTC
v_gene: TRBV25-1
len: 15
j_gene: TRBJ2-7
d_gene: .

CDR3aa: CASSDTGASTEAFF
CDR3nt: TGCGCCAGCAGCGATACAGGGGCGAGCACTGAAGCTTTCTTT
v_gene: TRBV5-1
len: 14
j_gene: TRBJ1-1
d_gene: TRBD1

CDR3aa: CASSAYYEQYF
CDR3nt: TGTGCCAGCAGCGCCTACTACGAGCAGTACTTC
v_gene: TRBV7-9
len: 11
j_gene: TRBJ2-7
d_gene: .

CDR3aa: CASSFRGNSNQPQHF
CDR3nt: TGTGCCAGCAGTTTTAGGGGTAATAGCAATCAGCCCCAGCATTTT
v_gene: TRBV28
len: 15
j_gene: TRBJ1-5
d_gene: .

CDR3aa: CSVEGGLAGERAYNEQFF
CDR3nt: TGCAGCGTTGAAGGTGGACTAGCGGGAGAGAGGGCCTACAATGAGCAGTTCTTC
v_gene: TRBV29-1
len: 18
j_gene: TRBJ2-1
d_gene: TRBD2

CDR3aa: CASSVLAGQETQYF
CDR3nt: TGTGCCAGCAGTGTTCTAGCGGGTCAAGAGACCCAGTACTTC
v_gene: TRBV2
len: 14
j_gene: TRBJ2-5
d_gene: TRBD2

CDR3aa: CASRGGGGTEAFF
CDR3nt: TGCGCCAGCCGCGGGGGGGGTGGAACTGAAGCTTTCTTT
v_gene: TRBV10-1
len: 13
j_gene: TRBJ1-1
d_gene: .

CDR3aa: CASSPEDPSYF
CDR3nt: TGTGCCAGCAGTCCCGAGGATCCCAGCTACTTC
v_gene: TRBV9
len: 11
j_gene: TRBJ2-7
d_gene: .

CDR3aa: CASREQVVGELFF
CDR3nt: TGTGCCAGTAGGGAACAGGTGGTCGGGGAGCTGTTTTTT
v_gene: TRBV19
len: 13
j_gene: TRBJ2-2
d_gene: .

CDR3aa: CASSLGGTGVEQYF
CDR3nt: TGCGCCAGCAGCCTCGGCGGGACTGGGGTCGAGCAGTACTTC
v_gene: TRBV5-1
len: 14
j_gene: TRBJ2-7
d_gene: .

CDR3aa: CASSRGTGYSYEQYF
CDR3nt: TGTGCCAGCAGCAGGGGGACAGGGTACTCCTACGAGCAGTACTTC
v_gene: TRBV7-9
len: 15
j_gene: TRBJ2-7
d_gene: TRBD1

CDR3aa: CASSQDPGAQGFGLGELFF
CDR3nt: TGCGCCAGCAGCCAAGACCCAGGGGCACAGGGTTTTGGTCTCGGGGAGCTGTTTTTT
v_gene: TRBV4-3
len: 19
j_gene: TRBJ2-2
d_gene: .

CDR3aa: CASSQGRTNEQFF
CDR3nt: TGCGCCAGCAGCCAAGGCCGGACTAATGAGCAGTTCTTC
v_gene: TRBV4-3
len: 13
j_gene: TRBJ2-1
d_gene: .

CDR3aa: CASSGFGVAGEGYEQYF
CDR3nt: TGTGCCAGCAGTGGCTTTGGGGTAGCGGGAGAGGGGTACGAGCAGTACTTC
v_gene: TRBV2
len: 17
j_gene: TRBJ2-7
d_gene: TRBD2

CDR3aa: CASSQLSGGYNEQFF
CDR3nt: TGTGCCAGCAGCCAACTTAGCGGGGGCTACAATGAGCAGTTCTTC
v_gene: TRBV4-2
len: 15
j_gene: TRBJ2-1
d_gene: TRBD2

CDR3aa: CASSPGGTGNTEAFF
CDR3nt: TGTGCCAGCAGCCCGGGGGGGACGGGGAACACTGAAGCTTTCTTT
v_gene: TRBV21-1
len: 15
j_gene: TRBJ1-1
d_gene: .

CDR3aa: CASSSLSGILFF
CDR3nt: TGTGCCAGCAGCTCTCTTAGCGGGATCCTGTTCTTC
v_gene: TRBV7-3
len: 12
j_gene: TRBJ2-1
d_gene: TRBD2

CDR3aa: CASSKEAGDGTDTQYF
CDR3nt: TGTGCCAGCAGCAAAGAGGCGGGCGATGGCACAGATACGCAGTATTTT
v_gene: TRBV21-1
len: 16
j_gene: TRBJ2-3
d_gene: .

CDR3aa: CASSWGQHLDTEAFF
CDR3nt: TGTGCCAGCAGCTGGGGGCAGCACCTGGACACTGAAGCTTTCTTT
v_gene: TRBV5-6
len: 15
j_gene: TRBJ1-1
d_gene: .

CDR3aa: CASSLLAGAGDTQYF
CDR3nt: TGTGCCAGCAGTTTACTAGCGGGAGCCGGAGATACGCAGTATTTT
v_gene: TRBV28
len: 15
j_gene: TRBJ2-3
d_gene: TRBD2

CDR3aa: CSVWRADTGELFF
CDR3nt: TGCAGCGTTTGGAGGGCCGACACCGGGGAGCTGTTTTTT
v_gene: TRBV29-1
len: 13
j_gene: TRBJ2-2
d_gene: .

CDR3aa: CASGAGGTEAFF
CDR3nt: TGTGCTAGTGGGGCTGGGGGGACTGAAGCTTTCTTT
v_gene: TRBV12-5
len: 12
j_gene: TRBJ1-1
d_gene: .

CDR3aa: CASSFRRGDNEQFF
CDR3nt: TGCGCCAGCAGCTTTAGGCGGGGAGACAATGAGCAGTTCTTC
v_gene: TRBV5-1
len: 14
j_gene: TRBJ2-1
d_gene: .

CDR3aa: CASSSRLAGGPFTQYF
CDR3nt: TGTGCCAGCAGCTCTCGTCTAGCGGGAGGGCCTTTTACGCAGTATTTT
v_gene: TRBV5-8
len: 16
j_gene: TRBJ2-3
d_gene: TRBD2

CDR3aa: CASSLAPRGGEQYF
CDR3nt: TGTGCCAGCAGCTTAGCCCCAAGGGGGGGCGAGCAGTACTTC
v_gene: TRBV7-2
len: 14
j_gene: TRBJ2-7
d_gene: .

CDR3aa: CASSLKDRLEAFF
CDR3nt: TGTGCCAGCAGCCTTAAGGACAGGCTAGAAGCTTTCTTT
v_gene: TRBV7-9
len: 13
j_gene: TRBJ1-1
d_gene: TRBD1

CDR3aa: CASSQSTGTEKLFF
CDR3nt: TGTGCCAGCTCCCAAAGTACCGGGACAGAAAAACTGTTTTTT
v_gene: TRBV18
len: 14
j_gene: TRBJ1-4
d_gene: .

CDR3aa: CASSLGQNEKLFF
CDR3nt: TGCGCCAGCAGCTTAGGACAGAATGAAAAACTGTTTTTT
v_gene: TRBV5-1
len: 13
j_gene: TRBJ1-4
d_gene: .

CDR3aa: CASNLRGNERNEQFF
CDR3nt: TGTGCCAGCAATTTACGGGGGAATGAGAGGAATGAGCAGTTCTTC
v_gene: TRBV2
len: 15
j_gene: TRBJ2-1
d_gene: .

CDR3aa: CSVGDRGSWSTDTQYF
CDR3nt: TGCAGCGTTGGGGACAGGGGGAGTTGGAGCACAGATACGCAGTATTTT
v_gene: TRBV29-1
len: 16
j_gene: TRBJ2-3
d_gene: TRBD1

CDR3aa: CASSQGGNTDTQYF
CDR3nt: TGCGCCAGCAGCCAAGGCGGGAACACAGATACGCAGTATTTT
v_gene: TRBV4-1
len: 14
j_gene: TRBJ2-3
d_gene: .

CDR3aa: CASSPGGSLTEAFF
CDR3nt: TGCGCCAGCAGCCCCGGTGGGAGCTTGACTGAAGCTTTCTTT
v_gene: TRBV5-1
len: 14
j_gene: TRBJ1-1
d_gene: .

CDR3aa: CASSFTTSGSGNEQFF
CDR3nt: TGTGCCAGCAGCTTTACTACTAGCGGGAGTGGCAATGAGCAGTTCTTC
v_gene: TRBV13
len: 16
j_gene: TRBJ2-1
d_gene: TRBD2

CDR3aa: CASSLEGVGSDTQYF
CDR3nt: TGCGCCAGCAGCTTGGAAGGGGTCGGGTCAGATACGCAGTATTTT
v_gene: TRBV5-1
len: 15
j_gene: TRBJ2-3
d_gene: .

CDR3aa: CASRATGLIQYF
CDR3nt: TGTGCCAGCAGGGCGACAGGTCTCATTCAGTACTTC
v_gene: TRBV2
len: 12
j_gene: TRBJ2-4
d_gene: .

CDR3aa: CATEEEVSYEQYF
CDR3nt: TGTGCCACCGAAGAGGAGGTGTCCTACGAGCAGTACTTC
v_gene: TRBV7-9
len: 13
j_gene: TRBJ2-7
d_gene: .

CDR3aa: CASSQDWRQGGETQYF
CDR3nt: TGCGCCAGCAGCCAAGATTGGCGACAGGGAGGAGAGACCCAGTACTTC
v_gene: TRBV4-3
len: 16
j_gene: TRBJ2-5
d_gene: .

CDR3aa: CASSLGEEKLFF
CDR3nt: TGTGCCAGCAGCTTGGGGGAGGAAAAACTGTTTTTT
v_gene: TRBV5-6
len: 12
j_gene: TRBJ1-4
d_gene: .

CDR3aa: CASSLFQNSPLHF
CDR3nt: TGTGCCAGCAGTTTATTCCAGAATTCACCCCTCCACTTT
v_gene: TRBV27
len: 13
j_gene: TRBJ1-6
d_gene: .

CDR3aa: CAWSVGTGGNQPQHF
CDR3nt: TGTGCCTGGAGTGTGGGGACAGGAGGCAATCAGCCCCAGCATTTT
v_gene: TRBV30
len: 15
j_gene: TRBJ1-5
d_gene: TRBD1

CDR3aa: CSVIGTSSARSYNEQFF
CDR3nt: TGCAGCGTTATTGGGACTAGCTCCGCGCGCTCCTACAATGAGCAGTTCTTC
v_gene: TRBV29-1
len: 17
j_gene: TRBJ2-1
d_gene: TRBD2

CDR3aa: CASSDRGKPEAFF
CDR3nt: TGTGCCAGCAGTGACAGGGGCAAACCTGAAGCTTTCTTT
v_gene: TRBV5-8
len: 13
j_gene: TRBJ1-1
d_gene: TRBD1

CDR3aa: CASSQSSGTSGPEQFF
CDR3nt: TGCGCCAGCAGCCAATCTTCCGGGACTAGCGGCCCAGAGCAGTTCTTC
v_gene: TRBV4-1
len: 16
j_gene: TRBJ2-1
d_gene: TRBD2

CDR3aa: CASSGSQTYNEQFF
CDR3nt: TGTGCCAGTAGCGGGAGTCAGACCTACAATGAGCAGTTCTTC
v_gene: TRBV19
len: 14
j_gene: TRBJ2-1
d_gene: .

CDR3aa: CASSLANDRDIYGYTF
CDR3nt: TGTGCCAGCAGCTTGGCCAATGACAGGGACATCTATGGCTACACCTTC
v_gene: TRBV5-6
len: 16
j_gene: TRBJ1-2
d_gene: TRBD1

CDR3aa: CASRAPLTYEQYF
CDR3nt: TGTGCCAGCAGGGCCCCCCTGACCTACGAGCAGTACTTC
v_gene: TRBV6-1
len: 13
j_gene: TRBJ2-7
d_gene: .

CDR3aa: CASSELGRNQPQHF
CDR3nt: TGTGCCAGCAGTGAATTGGGCCGCAATCAGCCCCAGCATTTT
v_gene: TRBV2
len: 14
j_gene: TRBJ1-5
d_gene: .

CDR3aa: CASSLVPTGIRYGYTF
CDR3nt: TGTGCCAGCAGCCTGGTCCCAACAGGGATCCGCTATGGCTACACCTTC
v_gene: TRBV7-2
len: 16
j_gene: TRBJ1-2
d_gene: .

CDR3aa: CASSQSPPLAGSYEQYF
CDR3nt: TGCGCCAGCAGTCAATCCCCCCCGCTAGCGGGATCTTACGAGCAGTACTTC
v_gene: TRBV23-1
len: 17
j_gene: TRBJ2-7
d_gene: TRBD2

CDR3aa: CASSSMGRGPLTNEKLFF
CDR3nt: TGTGCCAGCAGCTCGATGGGCAGGGGGCCGTTGACTAATGAAAAACTGTTTTTT
v_gene: TRBV5-6
len: 18
j_gene: TRBJ1-4
d_gene: TRBD1

CDR3aa: CASSPADRAYNSPLHF
CDR3nt: TGTGCCAGCAGTCCTGCGGACAGGGCCTATAATTCACCCCTCCACTTT
v_gene: TRBV28
len: 16
j_gene: TRBJ1-6
d_gene: TRBD1

CDR3aa: CASSFGNTEAFF
CDR3nt: TGTGCCAGCAGTTTCGGGAACACTGAAGCTTTCTTT
v_gene: TRBV28
len: 12
j_gene: TRBJ1-1
d_gene: .

CDR3aa: CASSPNSPGTSRETQYF
CDR3nt: TGTGCCAGCTCACCCAATTCCCCCGGGACTAGCCGAGAGACCCAGTACTTC
v_gene: TRBV18
len: 17
j_gene: TRBJ2-5
d_gene: TRBD2